Below are 21 T cell receptor beta chains sequenced from a single sample in a study of T-cell reconstitution after alpha-beta-depleted transplantation in children. It was with unique molecular identifiers that the TCRbeta library was prepared. A single record per CDR3 protein comes from TCRdb applying MiXCR to the PCR reads. The top ten hold roughly 2.5% of the sample, which has roughly 350,000 distinct CDR3 sequences, about a tenth seen once. Sequenced material: PBMCs from the stem cell graft donor, taken from the stem cell graft. The receptor set was obtained from a human donor who donated a stem cell graft to a child with acute lymphoblastic leukemia.

This clonotype was detected only a few times. This chain connects TRBV27 to TRBJ2-7, with a tentative D call TRBD1 (5 bases). The CDR3 length is 14 residues. The V gene lost 2 bases and the J gene lost 6 bases, with 14 bases spanning the gap. Germline CDR1 and CDR2: MNHEY and SMNVEV (reference sequence). The CDR3 here is CASSLAGPWGEQYF. CDR3 nucleotides: TGTGCCAGCAGTTTAGCAGGGCCCTGGGGCGAGCAGTACTTC.

This clonotype showed up many times. The rearrangement joins TRBV6-2 or TRBV6-3 to TRBJ2-1; a weak D match, TRBD2 (5 bases). In germline, CDR1 is MNHEY, CDR2 SVGEGT. Trimming cost V 5 bases and J 10 bases, with 9 bases left between them. The CDR3 runs 11 residues. The CDR3 loop is CASSLRGEQFF. The CDR3 DNA sequence: TGTGCCAGCAGTCTCCGCGGGGAGCAGTTCTTC.

The V gene is TRBV7-8, the J gene TRBJ2-7, with D possibly TRBD2 on 6 matching bases. This CDR3 has 14 amino acids. Germline lookup yields CDR1 SGHVS and CDR2 FQNEAQ. The ends were cut back, 1 base at V and 6 bases at J, with 13 bases in the middle. CDR3: CASSLGLGASEQYF. The CDR3, as DNA: TGTGCCAGCAGCTTAGGACTAGGGGCGAGCGAGCAGTACTTC. Variable domain in full (rest from reference TRBV7-8 and TRBJ2-7): GAGVSQSPRYKVAKRGQDVALRCDPISGHVSLFWYQQALGQGPEFLTYFQNEAQLDKSGLPSDRFFAERPEGSVSTLKIQRTQQEDSAVYLCASSLGLGASEQYFGPGTRLTVT.

This chain joins TRBV20-1 and TRBJ2-3; the match to TRBD1 covers 7 bases. The CDR3 is 12 residues long. With 8 bases clipped from V and 0 bases from J, the junction kept 2 bases outside the gene matches. Per germline, CDR1 DFQATT and CDR2 SNEGSKA (reference sequence). CDR3 in amino acids: CSWGQSTDTQYF. In DNA form, the CDR3 reads TGCAGTTGGGGACAGAGCACAGATACGCAGTATTTT.

In regard to this clonotype: Germline and junction disagree at one end, which may indicate a read error. The chain employs TRBV4-3 and TRBJ2-7, with TRBD1 identical over 8 bases. This CDR3 spans 14 amino acids. Germline CDR1 and CDR2: LGHNA and YSLEER. The CDR3 spells CASRQGQGPYEQYF. DNA for the CDR3: TGCGCCAGCAGACAAGGACAGGGCCCCTACGAGCAGTACTTC.

This clonotype was seen a few times. This rearrangement joins TRBV2 to TRBJ1-1; 8 positions match TRBD1. V trimming: 4 bases; J trimming: 4 bases; junction bases outside the gene matches: 14. The length of the CDR3 is 17 residues. Germline CDR1 and CDR2: SNHLY and FYNNEI. The CDR3 is CASSVVVTGDRGTEAFF. The CDR3 coding sequence is TGTGCCAGCAGTGTGGTCGTCACCGGCGACAGGGGCACTGAAGCTTTCTTT. Drawing the rest from reference TRBV2 and TRBJ1-1, the complete variable domain is EPEVTQTPSHQVTQMGQEVILRCVPISNHLYFYWYRQILGQKVEFLVSFYNNEISEKSEIFDDQFSVERPDGSNFTLKIRSTKLEDSAMYFCASSVVVTGDRGTEAFFGQGTRLTVV.

The chain couples TRBV28 to TRBJ1-4; D unresolved. CDR1 is MDHEN and CDR2 is SYDVKM in the germline V gene. V was pared by 4 bases and J by 0 bases, with 6 bases between. The CDR3 extends over 14 amino acids. The CDR3 protein is CASSWIATNEKLFF. Written as DNA, the CDR3 is TGTGCCAGCAGTTGGATTGCAACTAATGAAAAACTGTTTTTT.

This chain connects TRBV7-2 to TRBJ2-2, with D perhaps TRBD1 or TRBD2 (6 bases each). CDR1 is SGHTA, CDR2 FQGNSA, per germline. Trimming took 3 bases from V and 7 from J, leaving 9 bases between them. The CDR3 covers 13 residues. The chain's CDR3 is CASSLRGVGELFF. Written as DNA, the CDR3 is TGTGCCAGCAGCTTGAGGGGGGTCGGGGAGCTGTTTTTT.

This clonotype came up a few times. The rearrangement links TRBV12-3 or TRBV12-4 to TRBJ2-7; TRBD1 aligns across 8 bases. V shed 1 base, J shed 6 bases, and the junction held 8 bases outside the gene matches. The CDR3 has 15 residues. CDR3 sequence: CASSLGGQGLGEQYF. DNA for the CDR3: TGTGCCAGCAGTTTAGGAGGACAGGGTCTAGGCGAGCAGTACTTC.

This clonotype was recorded many times. V is TRBV6-2 or TRBV6-3 and J is TRBJ2-1; 11 bases match TRBD2. Germline-derived CDR1 and CDR2 are MNHEY and SVGEGT. The CDR3 loop spans 15 amino acids. V was pared by 8 bases and J by 5 bases, with 8 bases of the junction left unmatched. The CDR3 bases are TGTGCCAGCGTTAATAGCGGGAGGGGCAACAATGAGCAGTTCTTC. It translates to CASVNSGRGNNEQFF.

The chain links TRBV4-1 to TRBJ2-1; 8 bases fit TRBD2. The CDR3 extends over 15 amino acids. Germline V gene data show CDR1 as MGHRA and CDR2 as YSYEKL. With V trimmed by 4 bases and J by 5 bases, 7 bases remained unmatched. CDR3 sequence reads: CASSRLGLGNNEQFF. As DNA, the CDR3 is TGCGCCAGCAGCCGTCTGGGACTAGGGAACAATGAGCAGTTCTTC.

This chain links TRBV20-1 with TRBJ2-2, with TRBD2 matching over 9 bases. The CDR3 is made up of 16 amino acids. V gave up 2 bases and J gave up 3 bases; unmatched junction bases: 7. Germline CDR1 is DFQATT and CDR2 is SNEGSKA (reference sequence). The CDR3, as DNA: TGCAGTGCTAGACCCCCTACTAGCGGGCACACCGGGGAGCTGTTTTTT. Protein sequence: CSARPPTSGHTGELFF.

This clonotype has a handful of counts. The chain carries TRBV12-3 or TRBV12-4 and TRBJ2-4; D gene uncertain. The V and J ends lost 4 bases and 12 bases respectively, with 13 bases between them. The CDR3 is 12 amino acids. The CDR3 DNA reads as TGTGCCAGCAGTTCCGGACCGTGGGGTCAGTACTTC. Its protein product is CASSSGPWGQYF.

There are a few counts of this clonotype. The chain uses TRBV3-1 and TRBJ2-1; the match to TRBD1 covers 7 bases. J was trimmed by 5 bases and V by 6 bases; bases with no gene match: 10. Germline values: CDR1 LGHDT, CDR2 YNNKEL (reference sequence). The CDR3 spans 15 residues. The CDR3 DNA is TGTGCCAGCAGACTGACCGGGACAGAGGACAATGAGCAGTTCTTC. Protein product: CASRLTGTEDNEQFF.

About this clonotype: One junction end does not reproduce the germline sequence, and a read error may be involved. The chain links TRBV7-7 to TRBJ2-1, with no clear D. Looked up from germline, CDR1 is SSHAT and CDR2 is FNYEAQ (reference sequence). The CDR3 has 16 residues. CDR3 nucleotide sequence: TGTGCTAGCAGCCCTACGTCTTGGGGCTCCTACAATGAGCAGTTCTTC. Its translation: CASSPTSWGSYNEQFF.

The sample holds many counts of this clonotype. The chain recombines TRBV7-2 with TRBJ1-2; TRBD1 agrees at 7 bases. The junction had 9 bases not matched to a gene; V was cut back by 0 bases and J by 8 bases. The length of the CDR3 is 15 residues. Germline V lookup: CDR1 SGHTA, CDR2 FQGNSA. The CDR3 loop reads CASSLASGDSWGYTF. The CDR3, as DNA: TGTGCCAGCAGCTTAGCCAGCGGGGACAGTTGGGGCTACACCTTC.

The genes are TRBV12-3 or TRBV12-4 and TRBJ2-1; TRBD2 aligns across 10 bases. The CDR3 contains 15 residues. V gave up 3 bases and J gave up 8 bases; unmatched junction bases: 7. CDR3 amino acids: CASSFRAGGPDEQFF. The CDR3 coding sequence is TGTGCCAGCAGTTTCCGAGCGGGAGGGCCGGATGAGCAGTTCTTC.

To note about this clonotype: At one end the junction does not follow the germline gene, possibly because of a read error. The chain uses TRBV7-7 and TRBJ2-7; 12 nucleotides agree with TRBD2. The germline CDR1 and CDR2 sequences are SSHAT and FNYEAQ (reference sequence). The CDR3 covers 16 residues. The CDR3 DNA is TGTGCTAGCAGCTGCGGACTAGCGGGGACCCCTTACGAGCAGTACTTC. The encoded protein is CASSCGLAGTPYEQYF.

This clonotype was detected only a few times. The chain employs TRBV5-1 and TRBJ2-1, with 7 bases aligning to TRBD2. V trimming: 1 base; J trimming: 2 bases; junction bases outside the gene matches: 3. Per germline, CDR1 SGHRS and CDR2 YFSETQ. This CDR3 comprises 15 residues. Here the CDR3 reads CASSLLGGPYNEQFF. CDR3 in DNA: TGCGCCAGCAGCTTGTTGGGAGGGCCCTACAATGAGCAGTTCTTC.

The V call is TRBV12-3 or TRBV12-4, the J call TRBJ2-1, with D maybe TRBD2 (6 bases). This CDR3 spans 14 amino acids. V was shortened by 6 bases and J by 10 bases, with 19 bases between the two germline ends. CDR3 sequence (DNA): TGTGCCAGCAGCATCCCCGGGGGACTCCCCGAGCAGTTCTTC. This translates into CASSIPGGLPEQFF.

This clonotype was recorded at least ten times. As DNA, the CDR3 is TGTGCCAGCAGCGTAGCGTCTAGCCCCACCGGGGAGCTGTTTTTT. Its translation is CASSVASSPTGELFF. The chain is built from TRBV9 and TRBJ2-2; D possibly corresponds to TRBD2 (5 bases). Germline-derived CDR1 and CDR2 are SGDLS and YYNGEE. Trimming took off 0 bases at V and 4 bases at J, with 10 bases between the two ends. The CDR3 has 15 residues.